Listed below are T cell receptor beta chains from one sample, sequenced in a study of blood T cells in healthy people across ages. One entry per CDR3 protein results from TCRdb running MiXCR on the 5' RACE reads. The table shows about 1.5 million distinct CDR3 sequences, with about 43% occurring only once. The sequencing sample was made of blood. Receptors originate from a woman aged 18-29 years in good health. The CDR3 runs from the conserved cysteine through the conserved F or W. D genes are given only for firm matches. The size field is filled for only some rows; it gives once, few, many or a size class.

j_gene	d_gene	v_gene	abundance	CDR3nt	CDR3aa
TRBJ2-3	NA	TRBV18	NA	TGTGCCAGCCCGGCGGCGACGGATACGCAGTATTTT	CASPAATDTQYF
TRBJ1-5	TRBD1	TRBV6-6	few	TGTGCCAGCAGTTATACCGGGACAGGTACCTCCGGCCAGCCCCAGCATTTT	CASSYTGTGTSGQPQHF
TRBJ1-2	NA	TRBV20-1	NA	TGCAGTGGCGCGGAGGGCAACTATGGCTACACCTTC	CSGAEGNYGYTF
TRBJ2-2	TRBD2	TRBV7-6	NA	TGTGCCAGCAGCCCTAGCGGGAGTTCGACCGGGGAGCTGTTTTTT	CASSPSGSSTGELFF
TRBJ1-1	NA	TRBV4-1	NA	TGCGCCAGCAGCCAAGAGATAGGAACGGCTTTCTTT	CASSQEIGTAFF
TRBJ2-3	TRBD2	TRBV5-8	few	TGTGCCAGCAGCCAACTAGCGCTTAGCACAGATACGCAGTATTTT	CASSQLALSTDTQYF
TRBJ2-5	NA	TRBV20-1	NA	TGCAGTGCTAGTCCGGCGGGTAGGGGTAATGAGCAGTACTTC	CSASPAGRGNEQYF
TRBJ1-1	NA	TRBV5-1	NA	TGCGCCAGCAGCTTGGGAGGGTCAGGGAACACTGAAGCTTTCTTT	CASSLGGSGNTEAFF
TRBJ1-2	NA	TRBV10-3	few	TGTGCCATCACAGCCTTCGAGAACTATGGCTACACCTTC	CAITAFENYGYTF
TRBJ1-5	NA	TRBV12-3/TRBV12-4	many	TGTGCCAGCAGTTTGGGGGAGTCAAGGCAGCCCCAGCATTTT	CASSLGESRQPQHF
TRBJ2-1	TRBD2	TRBV7-2	few	TGTGCCAGCAGCTTAATAGCTAGCGGATACAATGAGCAGTTCTTC	CASSLIASGYNEQFF
TRBJ2-6	NA	TRBV20-1	few	TGCAGTGCTAGGGAGGCCCTCTCTGGGGCCAACGTCCTGACTTTC	CSAREALSGANVLTF
TRBJ2-7	TRBD1	TRBV5-1	few	TGCGCCAGCAGCAGGAACCCGGGACAGGGCATAGACGAGCAGTACTTC	CASSRNPGQGIDEQYF
TRBJ1-5	TRBD1	TRBV27	NA	TGTGCCAGCAGTTCAGGGGACAGGGAGAATAGCAATCAGCCCCAGCATTTT	CASSSGDRENSNQPQHF
TRBJ2-5	NA	TRBV6-1	few	TGTGCCAGCAGTGAAGCCCCCCCGGGAGAGACCCAGTACTTC	CASSEAPPGETQYF
TRBJ2-3	TRBD2	TRBV18	NA	TGTGCCAGCTCACGCCCGACTAGCGAGCTGACAGATACGCAGTATTTT	CASSRPTSELTDTQYF
TRBJ1-2	NA	TRBV20-1	few	TGCAGTGCTGCCCATCAGGCCGGCAAAAACTATGGCTACACCTTC	CSAAHQAGKNYGYTF
TRBJ1-4	TRBD1	TRBV7-2	few	TGTGCCAGCAGCTTAGCAGTGACAGGGAATGAAAAACTGTTTTTT	CASSLAVTGNEKLFF
TRBJ1-1	NA	TRBV18	NA	TGTGCCAGCTCACCATTCCAGACGGAGAACACTGAAGCTTTCTTT	CASSPFQTENTEAFF
TRBJ2-7	TRBD2	TRBV10-2	NA	TGCGCCAGCAGTGAACTCCTCGCTAGCGGGAGTTACGAGCAGTACTTC	CASSELLASGSYEQYF
TRBJ2-5	TRBD1	TRBV2	NA	TGTGCCAGCATCGATTCCCGGGACAGCCAAGAGACCCAGTACTTC	CASIDSRDSQETQYF
TRBJ2-7	TRBD1	TRBV12-3/TRBV12-4	few	TGTGCCAGCAGTTTAGGGGGGACAGCGGCGACCTACGAGCAGTACTTC	CASSLGGTAATYEQYF
TRBJ2-3	NA	TRBV10-1	NA	TGCGCCAGCAGTGGTGGGAAGAAAGATACGCAGTATTTT	CASSGGKKDTQYF
TRBJ2-1	NA	TRBV20-1	NA	TGCAGTGTCCCGCTGCGGAGCTCCTACAATGAGCAGTTCTTC	CSVPLRSSYNEQFF
TRBJ1-2	TRBD1	TRBV19	NA	TGTGCCAGTAGTACGAAGACAGGGGAAAACTATGGCTACACCTTC	CASSTKTGENYGYTF
TRBJ2-5	TRBD2	TRBV3-1	NA	TGTGCCAGCAGCCCACAAAGCGGGAGCGTAAAGACCCAGTACTTC	CASSPQSGSVKTQYF
TRBJ2-1	NA	TRBV5-1	many	TGTGCCAGCAGCCCCGACAGTAGCTCCTACAATGAGCAGTTCTTC	CASSPDSSSYNEQFF
TRBJ2-1	NA	TRBV2	NA	TGTGACAGCACTTCCATCGGATCCTACAATGAGCAGTTCTTC	CDSTSIGSYNEQFF
TRBJ2-7	NA	TRBV28	NA	TGTGCCACATGGGGGGTAGGGTCCGCCTACGAGCAGTACTTC	CATWGVGSAYEQYF
TRBJ2-7	NA	TRBV13	NA	TGTGCCAGCAGGACGCAGGGAACCTGCGAGCAGTACTTC	CASRTQGTCEQYF
TRBJ1-5	NA	TRBV5-1	NA	TGCGCCAGCAGCTCCCTGGGGGACAACAATCAGCCCCAGCATTTT	CASSSLGDNNQPQHF
TRBJ2-3	NA	TRBV2	NA	TGTGCCAGCAGTGATCTGGCAGATACGCAGTATTTT	CASSDLADTQYF
TRBJ2-3	NA	TRBV28	few	TGTGCCAGTGGTACAGGCCCTAGCACAGATACGCAGTATTTT	CASGTGPSTDTQYF
TRBJ1-5	NA	TRBV6-1	few	TGTGCCAGCCGTGAGGGGCAGGCTTATCAGCCCCAGCATTTT	CASREGQAYQPQHF
TRBJ1-1	TRBD1	TRBV10-3	NA	TGTGCCATCAGGCCGGACAGGGCGGGCACTGAAGCTTTCTTT	CAIRPDRAGTEAFF
TRBJ2-1	TRBD2	TRBV6-4	NA	TGTGCCAGCAGCGGCGGGGAGGGATACAATGAGCAGTTCTTC	CASSGGEGYNEQFF
TRBJ2-1	TRBD2	TRBV5-1	NA	TGCGCCAGCAGGCCTACTAGCGGGATTTACAATGAGCAGTTCTTC	CASRPTSGIYNEQFF
TRBJ2-1	NA	TRBV7-6	NA	TGTGCCAGCAGAGGGGGAGGGGTATCCTACAATGAGCAGTTCTTC	CASRGGGVSYNEQFF
TRBJ1-4	NA	TRBV29-1	many	TGCAGCGTGGCCCCTGGCAGTACAACTAATGAAAAACTGTTTTTT	CSVAPGSTTNEKLFF
TRBJ1-2	NA	TRBV10-2	few	TGCGCCAGCAGTGAGTCGACCTTTTACTATGGCTACACCTTC	CASSESTFYYGYTF
TRBJ1-2	NA	TRBV2	NA	TGTGCCAGCTACAAGAACTATGGCTACACCTTC	CASYKNYGYTF
TRBJ2-7	NA	TRBV9	NA	TGTGCCAGCAGCGCCGCTGGAGGGTCGGCTTACGAGCAGTACTTC	CASSAAGGSAYEQYF
TRBJ1-2	NA	TRBV15	NA	TGTGCCACCAGCAGAGATCTCCTGGGTGCTAACTATGGCTACACCTTC	CATSRDLLGANYGYTF
TRBJ1-2	NA	TRBV4-1	few	TGCGCCAGCAGCCAAGAGGAGACAGGATTGTATGGCTACACCTTC	CASSQEETGLYGYTF
TRBJ2-2	TRBD2	TRBV25-1	NA	TGTGCCAGCAGTGGGTCTAGCGGGAGGGCCTATACCGGGGAGCTGTTTTTT	CASSGSSGRAYTGELFF
TRBJ2-3	NA	TRBV13	few	TGTGCCAGCAGCTTACTGGGACTCAACACAGATACGCAGTATTTT	CASSLLGLNTDTQYF
TRBJ1-5	NA	TRBV10-3	few	TGTGCCATCAGTGGAGGGTTTGGCAATCAGCCCCAGCATTTT	CAISGGFGNQPQHF
TRBJ2-2	TRBD1	TRBV10-3	NA	TGTGCCATCAGGGGACAGGAAGGACTCGCGAACACCGGGGAGCTGTTTTTT	CAIRGQEGLANTGELFF
TRBJ2-5	NA	TRBV29-1	NA	TGCAGCGTTGAATGGGGCTCTGGGGGAGAGACCCAGTACTTC	CSVEWGSGGETQYF
TRBJ2-7	TRBD2	TRBV20-1	NA	TGCAGTGCTCTCGCTGGACTCGGGGACTACTCCTACGAGCAGTACTTC	CSALAGLGDYSYEQYF
TRBJ2-3	NA	TRBV28	few	TGTGCCAGCACAGCATCGACCTTAGCGGATACGCAGTATTTT	CASTASTLADTQYF
TRBJ1-2	NA	TRBV4-1	NA	TGCGCCAGCAGCCAACCCTCCCCTCCCGGCTACACCTTC	CASSQPSPPGYTF
TRBJ2-7	TRBD2	TRBV4-2	few	TGTGCCAGCAGCCAAGAAGGGAGGGCTACCACCCCCTACGAGCAGTACTTC	CASSQEGRATTPYEQYF
TRBJ2-1	NA	TRBV11-3	NA	TGTGCCAGCAGCTTATTGGAGGGGGCGCATGAGCAGTTCTTC	CASSLLEGAHEQFF
TRBJ1-2	NA	TRBV29-1	NA	TGCAGCGTTGAGAAGGTTCACTATGGCTACACCTTC	CSVEKVHYGYTF
TRBJ2-2	TRBD2	TRBV29-1	NA	TGCAGCGCCATGGGCGGGAGTAGTAAGGCCGGGGAGCTGTTTTTT	CSAMGGSSKAGELFF